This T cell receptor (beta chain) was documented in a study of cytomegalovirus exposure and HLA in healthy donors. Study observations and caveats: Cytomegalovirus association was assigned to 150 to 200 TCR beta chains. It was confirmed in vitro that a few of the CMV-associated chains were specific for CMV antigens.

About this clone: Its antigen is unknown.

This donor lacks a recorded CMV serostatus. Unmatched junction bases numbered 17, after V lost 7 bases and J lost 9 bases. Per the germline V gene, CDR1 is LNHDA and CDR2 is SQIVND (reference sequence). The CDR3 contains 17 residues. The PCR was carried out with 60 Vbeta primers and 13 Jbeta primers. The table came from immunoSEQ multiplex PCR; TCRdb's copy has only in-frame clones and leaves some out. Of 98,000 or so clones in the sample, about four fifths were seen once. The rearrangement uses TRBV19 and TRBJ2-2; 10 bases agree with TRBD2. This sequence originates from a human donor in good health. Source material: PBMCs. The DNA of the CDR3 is TGTGCCAGTACCTCAAACGTCGGGCTAGCGGGAGCCAGGGAGCTGTTTTTT. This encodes CASTSNVGLAGARELFF.